This TCR beta chain is from a study of T cell repertoires in cytomegalovirus infection. Study at large: HLA-C-restricted CMV epitopes, recently identified, and well-studied HLA-B-restricted ones were used by the study. Through public TCR beta signatures, both CMV infection and matching HLA type were indicated. Findings of the study overall: HLA-C-restricted CMV clonotypes gave the most frequent clonotype in two of eight donors.

TCRdb itself ran the reads through MiXCR, one entry per CDR3 protein. The data show 140,000 to 150,000 distinct CDR3 sequences, more than 30% seen once. In its sample, this clonotype was seen many times. Its antigen is still unknown. The CDR3 length is 16 residues. V was trimmed by 5 bases and J by 1 base, leaving 17 bases between them. Germline CDR1 SGHTA, CDR2 FQGNSA. The receptor was isolated from a human donor in good health (CMV status not recorded). Some clones in this sample may be carry-over from other donors' samples. The chain has TRBV7-2 and TRBJ1-1; no definite D call. This specimen consisted of CD8+ T cells from cultured PBMCs, obtained from culture after CMV antigen stimulation. The CDR3 region is CASSPPQGRGNTEAFF. For the CDR3, the DNA is TGTGCCAGCAGCCCACCTCAAGGACGGGGGAACACTGAAGCTTTCTTT.